The following is a T cell receptor (beta chain) sequence with its context. Original data processing: Estimated nucleated cell counts came from reference gene primer amplification. The table came from immunoSEQ multiplex PCR; TCRdb's copy has only in-frame clones and leaves some out. V, J and clone size are taken as reported in that table, and D and trimming were inferred from the DNA itself. This repertoire shows 290,000 or so clones, around nine tenths found once; its top ten account for around 1.1%. The germline V gene has CDR1 SGHRS and CDR2 YFSETQ. V dropped 1 base and J dropped 8 bases, with 12 bases sitting between them. This CDR3 comprises 13 residues. The data originate from a study of blood T cell repertoires in COVID-19.

This receptor was obtained from a woman aged 30 to 39 who had recovered from COVID-19. The sequenced material came from PBMCs or T cells enriched from blood (not recorded which). V and J are TRBV5-1 and TRBJ1-2; tentatively, D is TRBD1 (5 bases). CDR3 nucleotides: TGCGCCAGCAGCTTGAATGGGGCCTTCGGCTACACCTTC. Amino acids: CASSLNGAFGYTF.